This T cell receptor beta chain appears in the sequencing data of a study of T cells in Graves' hyperthyroidism and ophthalmopathy. Overall study results and limits: Ophthalmopathy was predicted by the model a median of approximately 6 months ahead of onset. In blood, most of the thyroid clonotypes expanded above 0.001 were also present.

To note about this clonotype: Its target is unknown.

This CDR3 spans 16 amino acids. V trimming: 9 bases; J trimming: 5 bases; junction bases outside the gene matches: 16. The V gene's germline CDR1 is MDHEN and CDR2 SYDVKM. Not enrolled were patients with uncontrolled infection, other autoimmune disease, pregnancy or lactation. The PBMCs were taken from roughly 9.3 ml of fresh peripheral blood. The TCR beta CDR3 regions underwent amplification using RNA transcripts as the source. First-round RT-PCR targeting the TCR CDR3 was performed with the HTBI primer set. TCRdb fed the multiplex PCR reads into MiXCR, producing one record per CDR3 protein. The repertoire has under 600,000 distinct CDR3 sequences, 16% of them found once; the top ten carry around 3.5%.

This clonotype was sampled from a woman in her 40s with Graves' ophthalmopathy. Sequenced input: blood. The chain is built from TRBV28 and TRBJ2-3; 8 bases line up with TRBD2. The CDR3 DNA is TGTGCCAGTAATGTGGGGGGGAGCGGGAGTAAAGATACGCAGTATTTT. Translated, it gives CASNVGGSGSKDTQYF.